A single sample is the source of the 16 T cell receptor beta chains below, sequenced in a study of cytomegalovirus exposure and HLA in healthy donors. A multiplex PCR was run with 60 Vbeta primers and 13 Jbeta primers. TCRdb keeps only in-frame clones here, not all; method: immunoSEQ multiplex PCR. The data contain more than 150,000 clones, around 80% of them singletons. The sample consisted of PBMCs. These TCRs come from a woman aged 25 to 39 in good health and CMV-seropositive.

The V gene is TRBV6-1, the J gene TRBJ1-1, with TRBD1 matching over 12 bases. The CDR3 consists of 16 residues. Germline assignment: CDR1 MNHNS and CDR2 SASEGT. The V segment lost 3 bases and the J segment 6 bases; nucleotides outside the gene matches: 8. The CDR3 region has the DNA TGTGCCAGCAGTGAGGGGGACAGGGGGCTTGGGGCTGAAGCTTTCTTT. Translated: CASSEGDRGLGAEAFF.

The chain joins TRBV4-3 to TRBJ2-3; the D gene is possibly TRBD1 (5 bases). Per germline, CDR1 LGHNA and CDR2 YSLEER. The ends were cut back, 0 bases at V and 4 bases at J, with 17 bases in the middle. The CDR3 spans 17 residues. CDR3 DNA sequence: TGCGCCAGCAGCCAAGAAGAAGACAGCCTTGGTGCAGATACGCAGTATTTT. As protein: CASSQEEDSLGADTQYF.

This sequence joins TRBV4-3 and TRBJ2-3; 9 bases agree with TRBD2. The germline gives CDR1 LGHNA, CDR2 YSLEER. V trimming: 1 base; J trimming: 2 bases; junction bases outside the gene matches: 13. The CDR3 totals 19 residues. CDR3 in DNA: TGCGCCAGCAGCCAAGCTAGCGGGGATCTGCGCCAATTCACAGATACGCAGTATTTT. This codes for CASSQASGDLRQFTDTQYF.

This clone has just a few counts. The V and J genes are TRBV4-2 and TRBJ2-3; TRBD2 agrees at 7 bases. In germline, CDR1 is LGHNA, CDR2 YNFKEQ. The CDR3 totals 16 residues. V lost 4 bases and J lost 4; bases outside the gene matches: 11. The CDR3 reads CASSPLSGPGADTQYF. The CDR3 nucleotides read TGTGCCAGCAGCCCCCTTAGCGGGCCCGGGGCAGATACGCAGTATTTT.

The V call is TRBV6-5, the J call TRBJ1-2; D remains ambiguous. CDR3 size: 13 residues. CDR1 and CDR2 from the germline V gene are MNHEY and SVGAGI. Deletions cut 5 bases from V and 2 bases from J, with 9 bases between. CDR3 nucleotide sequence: TGTGCCAGCAGTCGGAGACCCAACTATGGCTACACCTTC. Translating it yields CASSRRPNYGYTF.

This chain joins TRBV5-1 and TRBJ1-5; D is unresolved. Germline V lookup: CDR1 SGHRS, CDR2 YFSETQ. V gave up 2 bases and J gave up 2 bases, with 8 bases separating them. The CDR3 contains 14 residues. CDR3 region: CASSFWPGNQPQHF. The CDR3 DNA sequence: TGCGCCAGCAGCTTCTGGCCAGGCAATCAGCCCCAGCATTTT. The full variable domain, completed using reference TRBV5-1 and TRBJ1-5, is KAGVTQTPRYLIKTRGQQVTLSCSPISGHRSVSWYQQTPGQGLQFLFEYFSETQRNKGNFPGRFSGRQFSNSRSEMNVSTLELGDSALYLCASSFWPGNQPQHFGDGTRLSIL.

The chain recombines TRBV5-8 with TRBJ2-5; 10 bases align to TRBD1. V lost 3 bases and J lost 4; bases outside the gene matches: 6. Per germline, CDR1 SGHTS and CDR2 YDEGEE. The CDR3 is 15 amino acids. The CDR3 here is CASSWGTGERETQYF. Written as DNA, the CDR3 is TGTGCCAGCAGCTGGGGGACAGGGGAAAGAGAGACCCAGTACTTC. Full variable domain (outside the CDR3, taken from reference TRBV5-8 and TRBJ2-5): EAGVTQSPTHLIKTRGQQATLRCSPISGHTSVYWYQQALGLGLQFLLWYDEGEERNRGNFPPRFSGRQFPNYSSELNVNALELEDSALYLCASSWGTGERETQYFGPGTRLLVL.

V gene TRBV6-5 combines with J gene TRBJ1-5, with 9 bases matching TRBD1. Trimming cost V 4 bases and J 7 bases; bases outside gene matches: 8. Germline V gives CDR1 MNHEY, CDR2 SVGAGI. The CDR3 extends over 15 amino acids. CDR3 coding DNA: TGTGCCAGCAGTTTTACAGGGGGCGCGGGGCAGCCCCAGCATTTT. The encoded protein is CASSFTGGAGQPQHF.

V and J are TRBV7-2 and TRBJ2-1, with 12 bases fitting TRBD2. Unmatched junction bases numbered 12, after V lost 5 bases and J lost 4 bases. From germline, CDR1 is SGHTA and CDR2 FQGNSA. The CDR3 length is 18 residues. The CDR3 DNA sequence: TGTGCCAGCAGCCTTGGACTAGCGGGGAGGAGGTGGTACAATGAGCAGTTCTTC. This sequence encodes CASSLGLAGRRWYNEQFF.

CDR3 nucleotide sequence: TGCGCCAGCAGCTTAACGGGGGAAGGCTATGGCTACACCTTC. This sequence encodes CASSLTGEGYGYTF. The chain uses TRBV5-1 and TRBJ1-2, with D tentatively TRBD1 (5 bases). Germline V CDR1 and CDR2: SGHRS, YFSETQ. The CDR3 is 14 residues long. The V end was cut by 2 bases, the J end by 4 bases, with 12 bases between.

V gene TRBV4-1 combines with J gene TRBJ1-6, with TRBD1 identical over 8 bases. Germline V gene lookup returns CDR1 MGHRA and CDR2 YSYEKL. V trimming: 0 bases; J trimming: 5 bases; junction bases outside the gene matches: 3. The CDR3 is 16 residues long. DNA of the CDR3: TGCGCCAGCAGCCAAGACACAGGGGGTAATAATTCACCCCTCCACTTT. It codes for CASSQDTGGNNSPLHF.

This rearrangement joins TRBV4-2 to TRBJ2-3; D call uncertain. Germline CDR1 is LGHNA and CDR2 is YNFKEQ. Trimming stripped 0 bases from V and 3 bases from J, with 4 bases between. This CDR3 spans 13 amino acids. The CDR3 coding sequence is TGTGCCAGCAGCCAAGATCGGACAGATACGCAGTATTTT. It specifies CASSQDRTDTQYF.

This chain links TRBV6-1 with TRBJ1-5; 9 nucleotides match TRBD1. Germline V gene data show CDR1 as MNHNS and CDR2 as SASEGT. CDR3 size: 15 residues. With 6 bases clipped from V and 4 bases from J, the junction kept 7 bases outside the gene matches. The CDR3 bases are TGTGCCAGCAGCCAGGACAGGGGAAATAATCAGCCCCAGCATTTT. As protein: CASSQDRGNNQPQHF.

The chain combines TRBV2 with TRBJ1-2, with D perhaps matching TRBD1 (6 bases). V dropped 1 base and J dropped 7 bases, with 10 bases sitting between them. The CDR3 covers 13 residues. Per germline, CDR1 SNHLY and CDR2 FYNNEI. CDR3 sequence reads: CASSEEGVSGYTF. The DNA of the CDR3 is TGTGCCAGCAGTGAAGAGGGGGTCTCTGGCTACACCTTC.

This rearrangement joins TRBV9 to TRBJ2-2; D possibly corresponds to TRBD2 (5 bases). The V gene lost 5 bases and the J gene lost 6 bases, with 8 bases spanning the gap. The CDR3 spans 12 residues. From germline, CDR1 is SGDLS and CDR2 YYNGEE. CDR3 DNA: TGTGCCAGCAGGAGAGGGCCCGGGGAGCTGTTTTTT. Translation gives CASRRGPGELFF.

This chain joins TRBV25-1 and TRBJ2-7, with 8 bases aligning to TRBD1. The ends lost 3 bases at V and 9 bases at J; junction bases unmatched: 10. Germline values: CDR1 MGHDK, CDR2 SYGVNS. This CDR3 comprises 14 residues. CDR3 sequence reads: CASSEGTGSSGQYF. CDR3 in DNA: TGTGCCAGCAGTGAGGGGACAGGTAGTTCGGGGCAGTACTTC.